Presented here are 26 T cell receptor beta chains from one specimen sequenced in a study of CD8+CD57+ T cells in acquired aplastic anemia. By flow cytometry, patients selected for sequencing had shown an expansion of CD8+CD57+ cells. Genomic DNA, serving as template, underwent TCR beta VDJ and CDR3 profiling. TCRdb recomputed calls from the reads with MiXCR, one row per CDR3 protein. The sample has around 430,000 distinct CDR3 sequences; around 30% are singletons. The sample taken for sequencing was sorted CD4+, CD8+, or CD8+CD57+ T cells (not recorded which) from PBMCs. The receptors were gathered from a human donor with aplastic anemia.

The rearrangement joins TRBV6-1 to TRBJ2-7; 7 bases agree with TRBD2. V shed 9 bases, J shed 6 bases, and the junction held 14 bases outside the gene matches. This CDR3 comprises 14 residues. Germline V lookup: CDR1 MNHNS, CDR2 SASEGT. CDR3 protein: CASRFLAGALEQYF. The CDR3 bases are TGTGCCAGTAGATTCTTGGCGGGAGCGCTCGAGCAGTACTTC.

V gene TRBV28 combines with J gene TRBJ1-5; TRBD1 is a possible D gene (5 bases). The CDR3 covers 15 residues. CDR1 is MDHEN, CDR2 SYDVKM, per germline. The V gene lost 5 bases and the J gene lost 6 bases, with 17 bases spanning the gap. The CDR3 protein is CASSPTTERIQPQHF. CDR3 bases: TGTGCCAGCAGTCCCACGACAGAACGAATTCAGCCCCAGCATTTT.

This clonotype has only a few counts. V and J are TRBV20-1 and TRBJ2-7, with D unclear. The CDR3 is 15 residues long. Per germline, CDR1 DFQATT and CDR2 SNEGSKA (reference sequence). V lost 6 bases and J 3 bases, leaving 21 bases between the germline ends. This CDR3 reads CSATSRDSNSYEQYF. CDR3 nucleotides: TGCAGTGCCACCAGCAGAGATTCCAACAGCTACGAGCAGTACTTC.

This clonotype was counted many times. The chain uses TRBV24-1 and TRBJ1-5; D remains unclear. The CDR3 length is 14 residues. The germline V gene has CDR1 KGHDR and CDR2 SFDVKD. The V gene lost 9 bases and the J gene lost 5 bases, with 16 bases spanning the gap. Here the CDR3 DNA reads TGTGCCACCCCCAATTCTGGGAGGGATCAGCCCCAGCATTTT. Amino acid sequence: CATPNSGRDQPQHF.

There are many counts of this clonotype. This chain uses TRBV6-4 with TRBJ2-7; D is unclear. The CDR3 spans 10 residues. The germline CDR1 and CDR2 sequences are MRHNA and SNTAGT. CDR3 in amino acids: CAEVPHEQYF. In DNA, the CDR3 is TGTGCAGAGGTTCCCCACGAGCAGTACTTC.

The CDR3 nucleotides are TGCAGTGCTAGTCGGGAGGGTCGCTATGAGCAGTATTTT. It specifies CSASREGRYEQYF. This chain links TRBV20-1 with TRBJ2-3, with 8 nucleotides matching TRBD2. The germline V gene encodes CDR1 DFQATT and CDR2 SNEGSKA (reference sequence). This CDR3 is 13 amino acids long. V lost 3 bases, J lost 11 bases, and 10 bases stayed unmatched.

This chain's CDR3 is CASSQGGGGGNTIYF. CDR3 nucleotides: TGTGCCAGCAGCCAAGGAGGGGGAGGTGGAAACACCATATATTTT. The gene calls are TRBV9 and TRBJ1-3, with D possibly being TRBD1 (6 bases). Trimming removed 4 bases from V and 3 bases from J, with 14 bases in between. Germline V gene lookup returns CDR1 SGDLS and CDR2 YYNGEE. This CDR3 has 15 residues.

Comments on this clonotype: This could be a read error, since a much larger clone is one nucleotide away. The V and J genes are TRBV7-8 and TRBJ1-3, with D hard to call. Germline V gives CDR1 SGHVS, CDR2 FQNEAQ. CDR3 size: 13 residues. The ends were cut back, 1 base at V and 4 bases at J, with 5 bases in the middle. CDR3 sequence: CASSLGPGNTIYF. CDR3 DNA sequence: TGTGCCAGCAGCTTAGGGCCCGGAAACACCATATATTTT.

This clonotype was detected a few times. V is TRBV28 and J is TRBJ1-4; TRBD1 is a possible D gene (6 bases). This CDR3 is built from 17 residues. The germline CDR1 and CDR2 sequences are MDHEN and SYDVKM. V was shortened by 2 bases and J by 11 bases, with 24 bases between the two germline ends. CDR3 in DNA: TGTGCCAGCAGTTTAGGCTCCGGACAGACCCCTAGATTCAAACTGTTTTTT. It translates to CASSLGSGQTPRFKLFF.

The V gene is TRBV19, the J gene TRBJ2-2; perhaps TRBD2 as D (6 bases). CDR1 and CDR2 from the germline V gene are LNHDA and SQIVND (reference sequence). This CDR3 region has 15 residues. V gave up 7 bases and J gave up 6 bases, with 18 bases separating them. The CDR3 here is CASKWDWVSAGELFF. DNA for the CDR3: TGTGCCAGTAAATGGGACTGGGTTTCCGCCGGGGAGCTGTTTTTT. Using reference TRBV19 and TRBJ2-2 for the parts outside the CDR3, the full variable domain is DGGITQSPKYLFRKEGQNVTLSCEQNLNHDAMYWYRQDPGQGLRLIYYSQIVNDFQKGDIAEGYSVSREKKESFPLTVTSAQKNPTAFYLCASKWDWVSAGELFFGEGSRLTVL.

As to this clonotype: This clone may be a read error of a much larger clone one base away. V usage is TRBV7-9 and J usage is TRBJ2-5; maybe TRBD2 (7 bases). From germline, CDR1 is SEHNR and CDR2 FQNEAQ (reference sequence). This CDR3 comprises 14 residues. The CDR3 sequence is CASSLVTGRETKYF. CDR3 coding DNA: TGTGCCAGCAGCTTAGTAACAGGGCGGGAGACCAAGTACTTC.

This clonotype appeared a single time. This chain connects TRBV5-6 to TRBJ1-6; TRBD1 agrees at 7 bases. The CDR3 has 16 amino acids. CDR1 is SGHDT, CDR2 YYEEEE, per germline. J lost 7 bases, V lost 0 bases, and 7 bases had no gene match. The CDR3 nucleotides read TGTGCCAGCAGCTTGGTTCGGGGACAGATGAATTCACCCCTCCACTTT. It yields the protein CASSLVRGQMNSPLHF.

In this sample, this clonotype turned up many times. V gene TRBV20-1 combines with J gene TRBJ1-5; 7 bases agree with TRBD1. This CDR3 has 14 amino acids. The V gene end was trimmed by 5 bases and the J gene end by 5 bases; junction bases not matched to a gene: 9. Per germline, CDR1 DFQATT and CDR2 SNEGSKA (reference sequence). Written as DNA, the CDR3 is TGCAGTGCTGGATCTGACAGGGAGGATCAGCCCCAGCATTTT. Translation gives CSAGSDREDQPQHF.

The chain carries TRBV14 and TRBJ2-1; D call uncertain. The V gene's germline CDR1 is SGHDN and CDR2 FVKESK. This CDR3 is built from 15 residues. V lost 2 bases to trimming and J lost 4 bases, with 12 bases between them. The CDR3, as DNA: TGTGCCAGCAGCCAAAGGCGGAATCAATACAATGAGCAGTTCTTC. This translates into CASSQRRNQYNEQFF. The full variable domain, completed using reference TRBV14 and TRBJ2-1, is EAGVTQFPSHSVIEKGQTVTLRCDPISGHDNLYWYRRVMGKEIKFLLHFVKESKQDESGMPNNRFLAERTGGTYSTLKVQPAELEDSGVYFCASSQRRNQYNEQFFGPGTRLTVL.

The sample holds many counts of this clonotype. V usage is TRBV7-2 and J usage is TRBJ1-4; no clear D gene. CDR3 length: 13 residues. V was shortened by 4 bases and J by 3 bases, with 6 bases between the two germline ends. Looked up from germline, CDR1 is SGHTA and CDR2 is FQGNSA. The CDR3: CASSSEANEKLFF. The CDR3, as DNA: TGTGCCAGCAGCTCGGAGGCTAATGAAAAACTGTTTTTT.

V usage is TRBV7-2 and J usage is TRBJ2-3, with 7 bases matching TRBD1. The V and J ends lost 6 bases and 9 bases, in that order; junction bases with no gene match: 6. The germline gives CDR1 SGHTA, CDR2 FQGNSA. This CDR3 has 12 residues. The CDR3 region has the DNA TGTGCCAGCAGTCTTTCGACAGGGACGCAGTATTTT. This gives the protein CASSLSTGTQYF.

The V gene is TRBV27, the J gene TRBJ2-7; D is unresolved. The V gene's germline CDR1 is MNHEY and CDR2 SMNVEV (reference sequence). V lost 3 bases, J lost 2 bases, and 8 bases lay in between. There are 13 residues in the CDR3. DNA of the CDR3: TGTGCCAGCAGTTTCACTTCTACCTACGAGCAGTACTTC. Amino acid sequence: CASSFTSTYEQYF.

This clonotype was found a few times. A junction boundary mismatches the germline segment, possibly from a read error. The CDR3 reads CSVEDRAGSWNTEAFF. The DNA for the CDR3 is TGCAGCGTTGAAGATCGGGCAGGGAGCTGGAACACTGAAGCTTTCTTC. The chain is built from TRBV29-1 and TRBJ1-1; D is possibly TRBD1 (5 bases). The CDR3 covers 16 residues. Germline V gives CDR1 SQVTM, CDR2 ANQGSEA.

This clonotype has a count of ten or more. The chain has TRBV15 and TRBJ2-7; D is perhaps TRBD1 (5 bases). The ends were cut back, 0 bases at V and 3 bases at J, with 9 bases in the middle. CDR1 is LNHNV, CDR2 YYDKDF, per germline (reference sequence). The CDR3 runs 14 residues. CDR3 sequence: CATSRDSGFYEQYF. The CDR3 nucleotides read TGTGCCACCAGCAGAGATTCAGGGTTCTACGAGCAGTACTTC.

In the case of this clonotype: It may be a read error: a sequence one base away is much more abundant. The gene calls are TRBV20-1 and TRBJ1-1; D not certain. The CDR3 spans 13 residues. Germline CDR1 is DFQATT and CDR2 is SNEGSKA (reference sequence). Trimming removed 0 bases at V and 5 bases at J, with 10 bases between. The CDR3 here is CSARDGRRTEAFF. The CDR3 nucleotides read TGCAGTGCTAGAGACGGCAGGAGGACTGAAGCTTTCTTT.

The chain has TRBV7-3 and TRBJ2-1; D is possibly TRBD2 (5 bases). Germline V gene data show CDR1 as SGHTA and CDR2 as FQGTGA. The ends were cut back, 0 bases at V and 5 bases at J, with 11 bases in the middle. The CDR3 totals 15 residues. The DNA of the CDR3 is TGTGCCAGCAGCTTAACGGGCACTAGTCACAATGAGCAGTTCTTC. Protein: CASSLTGTSHNEQFF.

This clonotype appeared once. A single base separates this from a much larger clone, so it may be a read error. The CDR3 here is CASSAGGPQKSYGHTF. The CDR3 bases are TGTGCCAGCAGCGCAGGGGGCCCACAGAAGAGCTATGGCCACACCTTC. The rearrangement joins TRBV9 to TRBJ1-2; 8 nucleotides agree with TRBD1. Germline assignment: CDR1 SGDLS and CDR2 YYNGEE. This CDR3 has 16 amino acids.

This clonotype has only a few counts. The rearrangement links TRBV7-2 to TRBJ2-5; D is possibly TRBD2 (5 bases). CDR1 is SGHTA, CDR2 FQGNSA, per germline. The CDR3 is 15 residues long. V was clipped by 0 bases and J by 3 bases, with 11 bases between them. The CDR3 sequence: CASSLARTGKETQYF. The CDR3 nucleotides are TGTGCCAGCAGCTTAGCGCGTACGGGAAAAGAGACCCAGTACTTC.

This clonotype was seen more than once but under ten times. The junction departs from the called germline gene at one end, perhaps through a read error. The chain recombines TRBV20-1 with TRBJ2-6; no clear D gene. Germline CDR1 is DFQATT and CDR2 is SNEGSKA (reference sequence). The CDR3 sequence is 16 residues long. Here the CDR3 reads CSARDPGGSGANVLTF. The CDR3, as DNA: TGCAGTGCCAGAGATCCTGGCGGCTCTGGGGCCAACGTCCTGACTTTC.

In this sample, this clonotype turned up once. The chain has TRBV7-9 and TRBJ2-5; no definite D call. The germline gives CDR1 SEHNR, CDR2 FQNEAQ (reference sequence). The CDR3 has 10 residues. The V and J ends lost 5 bases and 6 bases respectively, with 4 bases between them. CDR3 region: CASSPKTQYF. The DNA of the CDR3 is TGTGCCAGCAGCCCAAAGACCCAGTACTTC.

The V and J genes are TRBV9 and TRBJ1-1, with 7 bases fitting TRBD1. The CDR3 sequence is 14 residues long. From germline, CDR1 is SGDLS and CDR2 YYNGEE. The ends lost 5 bases at V and 3 bases at J; junction bases unmatched: 7. The CDR3 is CASRPGTAYTEAFF. CDR3 coding DNA: TGTGCCAGCAGACCAGGGACAGCCTACACTGAAGCTTTCTTT.